The 18 T cell receptor beta chains listed next were all sequenced from one sample in a study of blood T cell repertoires in COVID-19. Clones were read by immunoSEQ multiplex PCR, and TCRdb kept only the in-frame ones, dropping some. The sample lists around 250,000 clones; 80% to 90% were seen once. The sample was peripheral blood. The receptor set was obtained from a man between 60 and 70 years old with acute or convalescent COVID-19.

The chain carries TRBV12-3 or TRBV12-4 and TRBJ1-1; weak D call: TRBD1 (5 bases). The CDR3 totals 13 residues. The V end lost 5 bases, the J end lost 1 base, and 8 bases lay between the germline ends. CDR3 residues: CASSTQGNTEAFF. The CDR3, as DNA: TGTGCCAGCAGTACTCAGGGGAACACTGAAGCTTTCTTT.

The V and J genes are TRBV6-5 and TRBJ2-5, with D maybe TRBD2 (6 bases). Trimming took off 10 bases at V and 4 bases at J, with 13 bases between the two ends. The CDR3 extends over 12 amino acids. Germline loops: CDR1 MNHEY, CDR2 SVGAGI. In DNA form, the CDR3 reads TGTGCCACCCGGGACTTCGGAGAGACCCAGTACTTC. This gives the protein CATRDFGETQYF.

The chain recombines TRBV4-3 with TRBJ2-6; maybe TRBD2 (5 bases). Germline lookup yields CDR1 LGHNA and CDR2 YSLEER. Trimming removed 0 bases from V and 1 base from J, with 10 bases in between. There are 17 residues in the CDR3. The DNA of the CDR3 is TGCGCCAGCAGCCAAGATCGGGGAGAGTCTGGGGCCAACGTCCTGACTTTC. Encoded protein: CASSQDRGESGANVLTF.

This clone came up once. The chain couples TRBV7-2 to TRBJ2-2; possibly TRBD2 for D (5 bases). The CDR3 extends over 17 amino acids. V gave up 4 bases and J gave up 4 bases, with 19 bases separating them. Germline V lookup: CDR1 SGHTA, CDR2 FQGNSA. CDR3 residues: CASSSRRGGVTTGELFF. The DNA for the CDR3 is TGTGCCAGCAGCTCTCGCCGTGGAGGTGTCACCACCGGGGAGCTGTTTTTT.

The chain combines TRBV30 with TRBJ2-5, with D possibly being TRBD2 (6 bases). CDR1 and CDR2 from the germline V gene are GTSNPN and SVGIG (reference sequence). Trimming stripped 8 bases from V and 2 bases from J, with 12 bases between. The CDR3 extends over 12 amino acids. The CDR3 is CAGAGLQETQYF. The CDR3 DNA follows: TGTGCCGGAGCGGGCCTACAAGAGACCCAGTACTTC.

The rearrangement links TRBV29-1 to TRBJ1-4; the match to TRBD1 covers 11 bases. J was trimmed by 5 bases and V by 6 bases; bases with no gene match: 8. This CDR3 has 15 residues. CDR1 is SQVTM, CDR2 ANQGSEA, per germline. The CDR3 DNA is TGCAGCGTCGGACAGGGGGCCCGTTCCAATGAAAAACTGTTTTTT. Encoded protein: CSVGQGARSNEKLFF.

The chain has TRBV27 and TRBJ2-5, with 9 bases that match TRBD2. Trimming at V came to 5 bases and at J to 4 bases, leaving 11 bases not matched to a gene. The CDR3 contains 16 residues. Germline V gene data show CDR1 as MNHEY and CDR2 as SMNVEV (reference sequence). CDR3 bases: TGTGCCAGCAGTCCCAGGGTAGCGGGAGCTGGAGAGACCCAGTACTTC. Protein product: CASSPRVAGAGETQYF.

This clone was observed a single time. The chain combines TRBV5-1 with TRBJ1-2; a possible D gene is TRBD1 (5 bases). There are 14 residues in the CDR3. Germline CDR1 SGHRS, CDR2 YFSETQ. Trimming removed 2 bases at V and 6 bases at J, with 14 bases between. CDR3 in DNA: TGCGCCAGCAGCTTACCCTCGCCGGGGGATGGCTACACCTTC. It specifies CASSLPSPGDGYTF.

The CDR3 sequence is CASKSWTDSNEKLFF. In nucleotides, the CDR3 is TGCGCCAGCAAGTCCTGGACAGATTCTAATGAAAAACTGTTTTTT. J is TRBJ1-4 and V is TRBV5-1, with a weak D call TRBD1 (6 bases). V gave up 6 bases and J gave up 3 bases, with 15 bases separating them. CDR3 length: 15 residues. Germline V gene lookup returns CDR1 SGHRS and CDR2 YFSETQ.

The chain couples TRBV2 to TRBJ2-1; no definite D call. Germline-derived CDR1 and CDR2 are SNHLY and FYNNEI. CDR3 length equals 12 residues. V was cut by 2 bases and J by 8 bases, with 7 bases left in between. As DNA, the CDR3 is TGTGCCAGCAGTGAAATTACGGATGAGCAGTTCTTC. It yields the protein CASSEITDEQFF.

In this sample, this clone turned up once. This chain links TRBV12-3 or TRBV12-4 with TRBJ2-1; D possibly corresponds to TRBD2 (6 bases). Trimming took off 7 bases at V and 6 bases at J, with 13 bases between the two ends. The CDR3 contains 13 residues. CDR3 nucleotide sequence: TGTGCCAGCACGGTTCGGGGGTCCAATGAGCAGTTCTTC. Translation gives CASTVRGSNEQFF.

The chain recombines TRBV9 with TRBJ1-5; weak D call: TRBD1 (6 bases). CDR3 size: 14 residues. Germline CDR1 is SGDLS and CDR2 is YYNGEE. The V and J ends lost 5 bases and 3 bases respectively, with 12 bases between them. DNA for the CDR3: TGTGCCAGCAGTTCCGACAGGACCAATCAGCCCCAGCATTTT. Amino acids: CASSSDRTNQPQHF.

This clone was seen only a few times. The rearrangement links TRBV5-6 to TRBJ1-5, with a weak D call TRBD1 (6 bases). V was cut by 1 base and J by 0 bases, with 17 bases left in between. The CDR3 runs 18 residues. Germline V CDR1 and CDR2: SGHDT, YYEEEE. Here the CDR3 reads CASSLFTGGRGSNQPQHF. The CDR3 region has the DNA TGTGCCAGCAGCTTGTTCACGGGAGGCAGGGGTAGCAATCAGCCCCAGCATTTT.

The chain joins TRBV7-8 to TRBJ1-1; D is ambiguous. Between the trimmed V and J ends, which lost 1 base and 3 bases, there was a span of 6 bases. This CDR3 is 13 amino acids long. Germline assignment: CDR1 SGHVS and CDR2 FQNEAQ. CDR3: CASSLERYTEAFF. In DNA form, the CDR3 reads TGTGCCAGCAGCTTAGAGAGATACACTGAAGCTTTCTTT.

The V and J genes are TRBV9 and TRBJ2-7; 7 positions agree with TRBD2. CDR1 is SGDLS and CDR2 is YYNGEE in the germline V gene. The length of the CDR3 is 14 residues. V gave up 4 bases and J gave up 5 bases; unmatched junction bases: 9. CDR3 nucleotides: TGTGCCAGCAGCACGGGACTACCCACCCACGAGCAGTACTTC. It codes for CASSTGLPTHEQYF.

The chain recombines TRBV6-5 with TRBJ2-3, with 10 bases fitting TRBD2. V dropped 4 bases and J dropped 2; count of bases not matched to a gene: 6. This CDR3 contains 16 residues. Germline V gives CDR1 MNHEY, CDR2 SVGAGI. CDR3 region: CASSFRTSGLTDTQYF. DNA for the CDR3: TGTGCCAGCAGTTTTCGGACTAGCGGACTCACAGATACGCAGTATTTT.

This rearrangement joins TRBV24-1 to TRBJ2-2; TRBD2 agrees at 7 bases. V gave up 12 bases and J gave up 4 bases; unmatched junction bases: 10. The CDR3 runs to 14 residues. Germline-derived CDR1 and CDR2 are KGHDR and SFDVKD. For the CDR3, the DNA is TGTGCCTCCCGCGGTAGCGGGCTCACCGGGGAGCTGTTTTTT. Its translation is CASRGSGLTGELFF.

The CDR3 region is CAWDRDHEQYF. The CDR3 DNA follows: TGTGCCTGGGACAGGGACCACGAGCAGTACTTC. The gene calls are TRBV30 and TRBJ2-7; 7 positions agree with TRBD1. The CDR3 runs to 11 residues. Germline CDR1 is GTSNPN and CDR2 is SVGIG (reference sequence). J lost 5 bases, V lost 5 bases, and 3 bases had no gene match. The full variable domain, completed using reference TRBV30 and TRBJ2-7, is SQTIHQWPATLVQPVGSPLSLECTVEGTSNPNLYWYRQAAGRGLQLLFYSVGIGQISSEVPQNLSASRPQDRQFILSSKKLLLSDSGFYLCAWDRDHEQYFGPGTRLTVT.